Shown below are 30 T cell receptor beta chains from a single sample sequenced in a study of neurological immune-mediated disorders (dated by TCRdb to the late 2010s). Explained via the paper, the time point label denotes: longitudinal time-point 3. To prepare the library, 5' RACE was applied. Sequenced on an Illumina HiSeq 2500. The public reads were run again by TCRdb, first through fastp at Q25 and then through MiXCR, and only productive beta chains were kept. Here each entry gathers all rows of one CDR3 protein and keeps the most common genes and DNA. Present in this sample are approximately 47,000 distinct CDR3 sequences, roughly an eighth of which were seen just once. The ten largest account for approximately 10% of the sample. The sequenced sample consisted of PBMCs. These receptor sequences come from a male donor with HTLV-1-associated myelopathy (HAM/TSP).

This rearrangement joins TRBV6-5 to TRBJ1-3; TRBD1 is a possible D gene (6 bases). Looked up from germline, CDR1 is MNHEY and CDR2 is SVGAGI. V was trimmed by 1 base and J by 0 bases, leaving 13 bases between them. The CDR3 runs 17 residues. CDR3 residues: CASSYYGQRFSGNTIYF. The DNA of the CDR3 is TGTGCCAGCAGTTACTACGGACAGCGATTCTCTGGAAACACCATATATTTT.

Comment on this clonotype: Sequence at one end of the junction differs from germline and may be a read error. This chain uses TRBV7-8 with TRBJ1-1; possible D gene TRBD1, 6 bases. This CDR3 spans 14 amino acids. Germline V CDR1 and CDR2: SGHVS, FQNEAQ. CDR3 amino acids: CVSSADSMNTEAFF. In DNA form, the CDR3 reads TGTGTCAGCAGCGCGGACAGCATGAACACTGAAGCTTTCTTT.

This clonotype has at least ten counts. The chain is built from TRBV10-3 and TRBJ2-7; TRBD1 matches at 9 bases. V trimming: 4 bases; J trimming: 5 bases; junction bases outside the gene matches: 3. The CDR3 extends over 13 amino acids. Germline-derived CDR1 and CDR2 are ENHRY and SYGVKD. This chain's CDR3 is CAISGGQGNEQYF. The CDR3 nucleotides read TGTGCCATCAGTGGGGGACAGGGTAACGAGCAGTACTTC.

The table lists this clonotype with many counts. J is TRBJ2-2 and V is TRBV12-3 or TRBV12-4, with TRBD1 identical over 8 bases. V shed 5 bases, J shed 7 bases, and the junction held 6 bases outside the gene matches. The CDR3 is 14 residues long. The CDR3 DNA reads as TGTGCCAGCAGTCTGACAGGGGATGTCGGGGAGCTGTTTTTT. Its protein product is CASSLTGDVGELFF.

This clonotype appeared many times. The rearrangement joins TRBV6-6 to TRBJ1-5; 11 bases fit TRBD1. V lost 2 bases and J lost 1; bases outside the gene matches: 7. Germline lookup yields CDR1 MNHNY and CDR2 SVGAGI (reference sequence). The CDR3 has 18 residues. DNA for the CDR3: TGTGCCAGCAGTTACCCCGGACAGGGGGCAAAAAGCAATCAGCCCCAGCATTTT. Encoded protein: CASSYPGQGAKSNQPQHF.

This clonotype was detected many times. The chain has TRBV7-2 and TRBJ2-2; 8 nucleotides align to TRBD1. The CDR3 totals 16 residues. From germline, CDR1 is SGHTA and CDR2 FQGNSA. With V trimmed by 6 bases and J by 5 bases, 11 bases remained unmatched. The CDR3 here is CASRRGGQGATGELFF. The CDR3 nucleotides read TGTGCCAGCAGAAGGGGTGGGCAGGGGGCAACCGGGGAGCTGTTTTTT.

This chain links TRBV10-1 with TRBJ1-1; unclear D gene. The germline CDR1 and CDR2 sequences are WNHNN and SYGVQD (reference sequence). V shed 2 bases and J shed 3 bases, with 10 bases lying between them. The CDR3 has 14 amino acids. The CDR3 region is CASSEQVGDTEAFF. The CDR3 nucleotides read TGCGCCAGCAGTGAGCAAGTCGGCGACACTGAAGCTTTCTTT.

This clonotype was detected many times. The chain carries TRBV4-3 and TRBJ2-3; no definite D call. CDR1 and CDR2 (germline): LGHNA, YSLEER. Trimming took off 0 bases at V and 1 base at J, with 8 bases between the two ends. CDR3 length: 15 residues. CDR3 DNA: TGCGCCAGCAGCCAAGACCGGTGGGGCACAGATACGCAGTATTTT. Residues: CASSQDRWGTDTQYF.

This clonotype was detected ten times or more. The chain couples TRBV5-1 to TRBJ1-1, with no clear D. Germline CDR1 and CDR2: SGHRS and YFSETQ. Trimming shortened V by 2 bases and J by 5 bases, and 10 bases separated the two germline ends. This CDR3 region has 13 residues. CDR3 in DNA: TGCGCCAGCAGCTTTAGATCGGGGACTGAAGCTTTCTTT. Translated: CASSFRSGTEAFF.

This clonotype appeared many times. The chain uses TRBV15 and TRBJ2-7; TRBD2 might be the D (5 bases). The CDR3 length is 13 residues. Germline CDR1 reads LNHNV; CDR2 reads YYDKDF (reference sequence). V was cut by 6 bases and J by 3 bases, with 12 bases left in between. CDR3 nucleotides: TGTGCCACCAGGTCCGTGGGAGTCTACGAGCAGTACTTC. This codes for CATRSVGVYEQYF.

This clonotype was observed a handful of times. The chain is built from TRBV21-1 and TRBJ2-7; TRBD1 is taken as the D call from the table, unchecked against the DNA. TRBV21-1 is a pseudogene. The CDR3 loop spans 18 amino acids. The CDR3 here is CASSPRAVNQANSYEQYF. The CDR3 DNA follows: TGTGCCAGCAGCCCCCGGGCAGTGAACCAGGCTAACTCCTACGAGCAGTACTTC.

This clonotype has a count of ten or more. The rearrangement joins TRBV5-1 to TRBJ2-7; the match to TRBD1 covers 7 bases. V lost 4 bases and J lost 2; bases outside the gene matches: 6. The CDR3 loop spans 14 amino acids. Germline CDR1 is SGHRS and CDR2 is YFSETQ. CDR3: CASSKTGIPYEQYF. Here the CDR3 DNA reads TGCGCCAGCAGCAAGACAGGGATCCCCTACGAGCAGTACTTC.

Ten or more counts support this clonotype. The chain is built from TRBV7-9 and TRBJ2-1; 10 nucleotides agree with TRBD2. Per the germline V gene, CDR1 is SEHNR and CDR2 is FQNEAQ (reference sequence). The trim removed 0 bases at V and 5 bases at J, leaving 4 bases unmatched. This CDR3 spans 16 amino acids. CDR3 sequence reads: CASSLALAGEHNEQFF. The CDR3 DNA reads TGTGCCAGCAGCTTAGCTCTAGCGGGGGAACACAATGAGCAGTTCTTC.

This clonotype was seen only a few times. A read error may be the cause here, since a much bigger clone is one base away. V gene TRBV20-1 combines with J gene TRBJ2-7, with D perhaps TRBD2 (5 bases). Germline CDR1 and CDR2: DFQATT and SNEGSKA (reference sequence). This CDR3 has 14 residues. The CDR3 loop is CSTRDRKGFDEQYF. The CDR3 bases are TGCAGTACTAGAGATCGCAAAGGTTTCGACGAGCAGTACTTC.

This clonotype was recorded many times. The chain couples TRBV5-1 to TRBJ1-5; TRBD1 is a possible D gene (6 bases). From germline, CDR1 is SGHRS and CDR2 YFSETQ. The CDR3 contains 14 residues. The V and J ends lost 0 bases and 7 bases respectively, with 11 bases between them. CDR3 region: CASSLGGRKQPQHF. DNA for the CDR3: TGCGCCAGCAGCTTGGGGGGGCGTAAACAGCCCCAGCATTTT.

This clonotype was recorded many times. This rearrangement joins TRBV7-2 to TRBJ2-7; 8 bases are shared with TRBD2. This CDR3 has 16 residues. Trimming took 0 bases from V and 4 from J; bases not matched to a gene: 8. In germline, CDR1 is SGHTA, CDR2 FQGNSA. CDR3 residues: CASSLASGGAIYEQYF. In DNA, the CDR3 is TGTGCCAGCAGCTTAGCGAGCGGGGGAGCTATTTACGAGCAGTACTTC.

This clonotype was counted many times. The chain employs TRBV20-1 and TRBJ1-5; perhaps TRBD1 as D (5 bases). The germline gives CDR1 DFQATT, CDR2 SNEGSKA (reference sequence). V lost 5 bases and J lost 5, with 10 bases in between. CDR3 length: 12 residues. For the CDR3, the DNA is TGCAGTGCTGGACACGTTGATCAGCCCCAGCATTTT. It codes for CSAGHVDQPQHF.

This clonotype appeared many times. The chain carries TRBV7-9 and TRBJ1-2, with D perhaps TRBD1 (6 bases). Trimming pared 1 base from V and 4 bases from J, leaving 7 bases between. CDR3 size: 13 residues. The germline V gene has CDR1 SEHNR and CDR2 FQNEAQ (reference sequence). CDR3 loop: CASSLVGGYGYTF. The CDR3 DNA sequence: TGTGCCAGCAGCTTAGTAGGGGGCTATGGCTACACCTTC.

Many counts were recorded for this clonotype. V and J are TRBV3-1 and TRBJ1-2; no reliable D call. The V gene lost 1 base and the J gene lost 4 bases, with 10 bases spanning the gap. There are 14 residues in the CDR3. Germline CDR1 and CDR2: LGHDT and YNNKEL (reference sequence). The CDR3 DNA reads as TGTGCCAGCAGCCAAGCACAGATCTTCTATGGCTACACCTTC. Its translation: CASSQAQIFYGYTF.

This clonotype was seen at least ten times. The chain has TRBV20-1 and TRBJ2-2; no reliable D call. CDR1 is DFQATT, CDR2 SNEGSKA, per germline (reference sequence). The CDR3 spans 16 residues. Trimming removed 0 bases from V and 6 bases from J, with 17 bases in between. The DNA for the CDR3 is TGCAGTGCTAGAGAGCCTTATACGTTTGGAGCCGGGGAGCTGTTTTTT. It codes for CSAREPYTFGAGELFF.

This clonotype was detected ten times or more. The chain employs TRBV6-5 and TRBJ2-7; 10 bases are shared with TRBD1. Looked up from germline, CDR1 is MNHEY and CDR2 is SVGAGI. The ends lost 3 bases at V and 1 base at J; junction bases unmatched: 6. CDR3 length: 16 residues. This CDR3 reads CASSYIGTGVSYEQYF. As DNA, the CDR3 is TGTGCCAGCAGTTATATCGGGACAGGGGTTTCCTACGAGCAGTACTTC.

This clonotype was detected many times. CDR3: CASSLTGHPTQYF. The CDR3 DNA reads as TGTGCCAGCAGCTTAACGGGACACCCTACGCAGTATTTT. The chain employs TRBV7-3 and TRBJ2-3; the D gene is possibly TRBD1 (6 bases). Looked up from germline, CDR1 is SGHTA and CDR2 is FQGTGA. V lost 0 bases and J lost 8, with 9 bases in between. The CDR3 runs 13 residues. Combining the CDR3 with reference TRBV7-3 and TRBJ2-3 gives the whole variable domain GAGVSQTPSNKVTEKGKYVELRCDPISGHTALYWYRQSLGQGPEFLIYFQGTGAADDSGLPNDRFFAVRPEGSVSTLKIQRTERGDSAVYLCASSLTGHPTQYFGPGTRLTVL.

This clonotype has at least ten counts. The genes are TRBV18 and TRBJ1-1; D not certain. Per germline, CDR1 KGHSH and CDR2 LQKENI. The CDR3 extends over 14 amino acids. Trimming took off 0 bases at V and 1 base at J, with 6 bases between the two ends. Written as DNA, the CDR3 is TGTGCCAGCTCACCACCAGGGCGGAACACTGAAGCTTTCTTT. Translated, it gives CASSPPGRNTEAFF.

This clonotype was seen many times. The rearrangement links TRBV12-3 or TRBV12-4 to TRBJ2-2; TRBD2 matches 9 bases. This CDR3 contains 15 residues. The junction had 9 bases not matched to a gene; V was cut back by 6 bases and J by 7 bases. CDR3 in amino acids: CASRPWRGGYGELFF. DNA for the CDR3: TGTGCCAGCAGGCCGTGGCGGGGGGGCTACGGGGAGCTGTTTTTT.

Many counts were recorded for this clonotype. The gene calls are TRBV6-5 and TRBJ2-3, with a weak D call TRBD2 (6 bases). V was trimmed by 4 bases and J by 3 bases, leaving 17 bases between them. This CDR3 spans 16 amino acids. Germline-derived CDR1 and CDR2 are MNHEY and SVGAGI. CDR3 nucleotide sequence: TGTGCCAGCAGTTCCCCGAGGGGCGCGGGGACAGATACGCAGTATTTT. This sequence encodes CASSSPRGAGTDTQYF.

This clonotype was recorded at least ten times. The genes are TRBV5-1 and TRBJ2-1; 9 bases are shared with TRBD1. From germline, CDR1 is SGHRS and CDR2 YFSETQ. V was clipped by 4 bases and J by 7 bases; unmatched bases: 12. The CDR3 spans 16 residues. DNA for the CDR3: TGCGCCAGCAGCCTACAGCCCGGGACAGGGAGTAATGAGCAGTTCTTC. Its translation: CASSLQPGTGSNEQFF.

This clonotype was counted at least ten times. The V and J genes are TRBV12-3 or TRBV12-4 and TRBJ1-6, with a tentative D call TRBD1 (5 bases). CDR3 size: 15 residues. Deletions cut 3 bases from V and 8 bases from J, with 14 bases between. The CDR3 DNA sequence: TGTGCCAGCAGTTTGAGTGGCAGGGCACATTCACCCCTCCACTTT. Its translation is CASSLSGRAHSPLHF.

The table lists this clonotype with many counts. The CDR3 loop is CASSRGDRALGPQHF. The CDR3 region has the DNA TGTGCCAGCAGCCGTGGGGACAGGGCCCTTGGGCCCCAGCATTTT. V and J are TRBV5-6 and TRBJ1-5; 9 bases fit TRBD1. The CDR3 extends over 15 amino acids. Germline CDR1 SGHDT, CDR2 YYEEEE. Trimming removed 4 bases from V and 9 bases from J; junction bases left unmatched: 11.

J is TRBJ2-2 and V is TRBV20-1; D gene uncertain. Per germline, CDR1 DFQATT and CDR2 SNEGSKA (reference sequence). Deletions cut 4 bases from V and 6 bases from J, with 9 bases between. The length of the CDR3 is 12 residues. CDR3 region: CSANPNPGELFF. For the CDR3, the DNA is TGCAGTGCTAATCCTAACCCCGGGGAGCTGTTTTTT.

This clonotype was detected many times. The CDR3 DNA sequence: TGTGCCATCAGTGAGGGACACCCCATGACTGAAGCTTTCTTT. It is translated as CAISEGHPMTEAFF. The rearrangement links TRBV10-3 to TRBJ1-1; TRBD1 is a possible D gene (5 bases). CDR1 is ENHRY, CDR2 SYGVKD, per germline. V was trimmed by 2 bases and J by 5 bases, leaving 12 bases between them. The CDR3 is made up of 14 amino acids.